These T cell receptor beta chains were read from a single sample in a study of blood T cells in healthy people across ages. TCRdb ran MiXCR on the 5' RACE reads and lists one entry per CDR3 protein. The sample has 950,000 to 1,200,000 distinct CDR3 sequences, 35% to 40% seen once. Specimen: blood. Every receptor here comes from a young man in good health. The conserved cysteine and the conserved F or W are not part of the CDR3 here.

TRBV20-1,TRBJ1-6,SASYASTPLH
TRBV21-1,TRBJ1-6,ASSKKMNIRVGSYNSPLH
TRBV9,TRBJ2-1,ASSVGDEQF
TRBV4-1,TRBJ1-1,ASSPRYPGNTEAF
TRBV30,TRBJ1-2,AWSGDRVNYGYT
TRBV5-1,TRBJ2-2,ASSLYLPGGSNTGELF
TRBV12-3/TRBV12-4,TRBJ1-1,ASSLTTGMSTEAF
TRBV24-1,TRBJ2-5,ATSDRPGREETQY
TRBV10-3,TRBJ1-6,ATCRDKNNSPLH
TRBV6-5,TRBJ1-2,ASTPDRDYGYT
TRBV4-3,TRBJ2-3,ASSQDLGQGGGTQY
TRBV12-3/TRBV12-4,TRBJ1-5,ASSLSRQGNQPQH
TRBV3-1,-,TSSQGFEQY
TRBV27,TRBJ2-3,ASSLPGTRGTDTQY
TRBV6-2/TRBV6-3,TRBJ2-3,ASSRQTSSDTQY
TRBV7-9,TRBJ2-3,ASSPPRDTQY
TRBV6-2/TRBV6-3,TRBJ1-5,ASSSISNQPQH
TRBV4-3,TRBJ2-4,ASSQDAAGKNIQY
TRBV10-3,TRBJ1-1,AISGDRATEAF
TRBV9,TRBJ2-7,ASSPTLARREQY
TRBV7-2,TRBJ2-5,ASSPAAGEETQY
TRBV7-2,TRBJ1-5,ASSLERQPQH
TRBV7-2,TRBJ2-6,ASSLYHSGANVLT
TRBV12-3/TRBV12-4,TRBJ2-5,ASLAPGYQETQY
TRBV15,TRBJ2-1,ATSNRLAGGNEQF
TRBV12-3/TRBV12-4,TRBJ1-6,ASSLRAGSYNSPLH
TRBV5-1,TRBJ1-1,ASSLEDDTEAF
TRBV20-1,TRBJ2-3,SARDISRSTDTRY
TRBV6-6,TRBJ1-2,ASSYSLARGGYT
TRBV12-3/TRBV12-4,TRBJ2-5,ASSASKTKTQY
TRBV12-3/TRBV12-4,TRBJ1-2,ASSLDRGRYYGYT
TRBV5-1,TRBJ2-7,ASSLGDNNEQY
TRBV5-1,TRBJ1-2,AGSLGSLGANYGYT
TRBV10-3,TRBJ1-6,AISERGMVNSPLH
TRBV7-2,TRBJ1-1,ASSPDPGSNTEAF
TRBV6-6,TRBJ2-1,ASSYITWEGEQF
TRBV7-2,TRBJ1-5,ASSLVGGPSNQPQH
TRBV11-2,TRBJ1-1,ASSSAGGLGGTTEAF
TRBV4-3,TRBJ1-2,ASSQDSWARGRGYT
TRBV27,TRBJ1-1,ASSLNLNLWRADNTEAF
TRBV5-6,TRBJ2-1,ASSLYRARSLQF
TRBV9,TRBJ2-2,ASSRTVTGELF
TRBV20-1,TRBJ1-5,SARVGTVNQPQH
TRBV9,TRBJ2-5,ASSVDSAGGDKTQY
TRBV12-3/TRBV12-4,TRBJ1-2,ASSAPRTGPNYGYT
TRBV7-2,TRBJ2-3,ASSLMRSVTDTQY
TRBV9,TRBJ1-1,ASSNTGTEAF
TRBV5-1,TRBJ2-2,ASSLRQGRNTGELF
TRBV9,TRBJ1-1,ASSVVPLGGWGTEAF
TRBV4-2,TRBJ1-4,VSSQDPSGRTNEKLF
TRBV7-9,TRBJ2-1,ASSLELARYNEQF
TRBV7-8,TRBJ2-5,ASTLNTGETQY
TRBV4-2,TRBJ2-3,ASSQEGTDQADTQY